This T cell receptor (beta chain) stems from a study of OX40 agonist ivuxolimab in advanced cancers. A note on the overall study: Ivuxolimab was a fully human IgG2 agonistic monoclonal antibody targeting the costimulatory receptor OX40 (CD134). Intravenous ivuxolimab was administered to patients every 2 weeks at six dose levels: 0.01, 0.1, 0.3, 1.5, 3 and 10 mg/kg. Of the approximately 54 dose-escalation patients, hepatocellular carcinoma was present in some 19, melanoma in approximately 15, renal cell carcinoma in 9 and head and neck cancer in 9. A male proportion of nearly 85% and a mean age of 60 years, ranging from 23 to 79, were recorded for the dose-escalation cohort. Prior anti-PD-1, anti-PD-L1 or anti-CTLA-4 therapy was permitted, and about two fifths of dose-escalation patients had received checkpoint inhibitors. Three dose-escalation patients achieved partial responses, one with hepatocellular carcinoma and two with cutaneous melanoma. The purpose of peripheral TCRbeta sequencing was to test whether ivuxolimab changed TCR sequence diversity and led to clonal T-cell expansion. The monotherapy dose-escalation portion (N ≈ 50 patients) of the phase I ivuxolimab trial is reported in the paper.

Trimming takes 4 bases off V and 2 bases off J; junction bases not matched to a gene: 7. From a lookup of the germline V gene, CDR1 and CDR2 are LGHNA and YNFKEQ. Counted from cysteine to phenylalanine, this CDR3 has 15 amino acids. Of all the DNA, just the CDR3 is kept, 45 bases in frame from base 1. The investigation overall reported the following: Clonal expansion of both CD4+ and CD8+ blood T cells was observed from baseline to week 6 at doses 0.1 to 3.0 mg/kg. On average, CD8+ T cells showed more expanded clones than CD4+ T cells after ivuxolimab. Low levels of normalized T-cell clonal expansion were also seen in some patients who did not respond. In the 0.1-3.0 mg/kg groups, partial responders were among the patients with the lowest normalized peripheral clonal expansion, particularly in CD8+ T cells. The antigen specificity of the clonally expanded peripheral T cells was not determined.

A word on this clone: The clone's antigen remains unknown. Base-call qualities are not available, and no considerably larger clone is one nucleotide away.

Genomic DNA was isolated from the sorted cells so that the TCRbeta CDR3 region could be sequenced. The immunoSEQ Assay was used for sequencing of TCRbeta CDR3 regions. TCRdb carries this immuneACCESS record with in-frame sequences only. Its versions omit some clonotypes, under half of them owing to an unresolved V gene in the studies checked, with the rest unexplained. In this sample the table shows some 60,000 clones, 84% of which occur a single time. The leading ten clones occupy roughly 1.9% of the sample. Patients with a history of autoimmune disease or receiving systemic immunosuppression were excluded from the trial. Peripheral blood for TCR sequencing was collected from all dose cohorts at baseline, on cycle 4 day 1, and on cycle 7 day 1. Samples were obtained from an open-label, multicenter, first-in-human phase I dose-escalation trial of ivuxolimab. The trial enrolled adults with locally advanced or metastatic head and neck squamous cell, hepatocellular, melanoma or renal cell carcinoma. Before TCR sequencing, CD4+ and CD8+ T cells were separately sorted from peripheral blood.

Recombination linked TRBV4-2 to TRBJ2-7, with 8 central nucleotides matching TRBD1. The origin of this receptor is an adult with an advanced solid tumor such as melanoma, head and neck, liver or kidney cancer. Sequenced material: CD4+ or CD8+ T cells sorted from blood, taken in a trial of the OX40 agonist ivuxolimab. This receptor has the CDR3 CASSLFGTGPYEQYF. The nucleotide sequence is TGTGCCAGCAGCCTGTTCGGGACAGGACCCTACGAGCAGTACTTC.